What follows is one T cell receptor beta chain and its context. What it recognizes is unknown. The PCR employed 60 Vbeta primers together with 13 Jbeta primers. Produced via immunoSEQ multiplex PCR; TCRdb's table is partial and in-frame only. The table has roughly 120,000 clones, roughly 68% seen once. The sample comes from a study of cytomegalovirus exposure and HLA in healthy donors. Study-level points and caveats: Several V segments, TRBV6-2 and TRBV6-3 among them, could not be told apart and were dropped.

CDR3 length: 13 residues. The germline V gene encodes CDR1 SEHNR and CDR2 FQNEAQ (reference sequence). After removal of 3 bases from V and 5 bases from J, the junction contained 3 bases not matched to a gene. Healthy individuals who donated bone marrow served as the donors. What was sequenced was PBMCs. The receptor comes from a man younger than 45 in good health and CMV-seropositive. The V gene is TRBV7-9, the J gene TRBJ1-1; 7 positions agree with TRBD1. In nucleotides, the CDR3 is TGTGCCAGCAGCTTGGACAGGTGGACTGAAGCTTTCTTT. Translated: CASSLDRWTEAFF.